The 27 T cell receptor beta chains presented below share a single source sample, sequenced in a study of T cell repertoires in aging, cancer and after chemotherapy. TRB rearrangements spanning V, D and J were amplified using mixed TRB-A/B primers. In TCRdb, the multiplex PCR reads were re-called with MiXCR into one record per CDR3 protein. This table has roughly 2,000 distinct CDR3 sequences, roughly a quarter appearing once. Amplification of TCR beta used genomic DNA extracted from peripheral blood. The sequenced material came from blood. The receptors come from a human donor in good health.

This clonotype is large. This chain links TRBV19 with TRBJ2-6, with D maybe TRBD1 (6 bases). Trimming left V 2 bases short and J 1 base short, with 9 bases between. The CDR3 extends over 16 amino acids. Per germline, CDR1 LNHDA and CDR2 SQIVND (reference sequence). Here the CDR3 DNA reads TGTGCCAGTAGTATACCTACAGGGTCTGGGGCCAACGTCCTGACTTTC. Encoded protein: CASSIPTGSGANVLTF.

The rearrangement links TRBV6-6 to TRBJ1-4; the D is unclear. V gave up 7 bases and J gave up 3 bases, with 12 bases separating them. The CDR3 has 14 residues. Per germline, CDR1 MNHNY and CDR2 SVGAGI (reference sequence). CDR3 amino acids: CASTPGAANEKLFF. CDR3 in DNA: TGTGCCAGCACCCCTGGAGCTGCTAATGAAAAACTGTTTTTT.

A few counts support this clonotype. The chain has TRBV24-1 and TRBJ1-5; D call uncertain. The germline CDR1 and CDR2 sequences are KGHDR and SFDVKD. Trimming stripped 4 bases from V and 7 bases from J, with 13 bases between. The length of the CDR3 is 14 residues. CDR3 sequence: CATSEAGLGQPQHF. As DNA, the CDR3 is TGTGCCACCAGTGAGGCGGGGTTGGGGCAGCCCCAGCATTTT.

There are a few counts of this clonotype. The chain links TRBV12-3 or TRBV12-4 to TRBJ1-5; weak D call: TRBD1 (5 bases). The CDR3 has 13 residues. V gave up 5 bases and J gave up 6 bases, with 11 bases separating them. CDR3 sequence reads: CASSLFGGQPQHF. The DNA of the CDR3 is TGTGCCAGCAGTCTTTTTGGGGGTCAGCCCCAGCATTTT.

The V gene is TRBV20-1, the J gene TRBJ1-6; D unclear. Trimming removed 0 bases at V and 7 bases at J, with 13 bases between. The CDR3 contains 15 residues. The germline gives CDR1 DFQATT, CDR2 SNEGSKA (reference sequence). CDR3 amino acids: CSARDGSLGNSPLHF. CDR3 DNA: TGCAGTGCTAGAGATGGATCTTTAGGGAATTCACCCCTCCACTTT.

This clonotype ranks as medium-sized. The CDR3 loop is CASSQGLASYEQYF. The CDR3 coding sequence is TGTGCCAGCTCGCAGGGACTGGCCTCCTACGAGCAGTACTTC. The chain carries TRBV18 and TRBJ2-7, with D tentatively TRBD2 (6 bases). Trimming removed 6 bases at V and 0 bases at J, with 12 bases between. Germline lookup yields CDR1 KGHSH and CDR2 LQKENI. This CDR3 spans 14 amino acids.

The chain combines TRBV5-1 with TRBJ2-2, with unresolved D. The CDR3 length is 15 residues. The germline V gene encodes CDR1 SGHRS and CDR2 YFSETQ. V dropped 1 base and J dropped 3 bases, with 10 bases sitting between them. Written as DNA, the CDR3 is TGCGCCAGCAGCTTGACCCTAGGGCACACCGGGGAGCTGTTTTTT. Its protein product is CASSLTLGHTGELFF.

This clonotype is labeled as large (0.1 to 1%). In DNA form, the CDR3 reads TGTGCCAGCAGTCGTAGACAAACTAATTCACCCCTCCACTTT. Its protein is CASSRRQTNSPLHF. The rearrangement links TRBV6-5 to TRBJ1-6, with D unresolved. V lost 5 bases and J lost 6, with 11 bases in between. This CDR3 is 14 amino acids long. The germline V gene encodes CDR1 MNHEY and CDR2 SVGAGI.

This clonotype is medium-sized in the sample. CDR3 sequence reads: CASSYPVGTVGELFF. As DNA, the CDR3 is TGTGCCAGCAGTTACCCCGTGGGGACGGTCGGGGAGCTGTTTTTT. J is TRBJ2-2 and V is TRBV6-6; TRBD1 or TRBD2 may be the D gene (5 bases each). This CDR3 is built from 15 residues. V gave up 2 bases and J gave up 7 bases, with 14 bases separating them. Germline CDR1 reads MNHNY; CDR2 reads SVGAGI (reference sequence).

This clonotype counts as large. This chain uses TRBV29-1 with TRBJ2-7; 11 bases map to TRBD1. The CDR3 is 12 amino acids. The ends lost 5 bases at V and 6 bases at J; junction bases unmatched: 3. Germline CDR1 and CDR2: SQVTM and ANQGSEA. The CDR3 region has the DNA TGCAGCGTTCGGACAGGGGGCGTCGAGCAGTACTTC. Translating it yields CSVRTGGVEQYF.

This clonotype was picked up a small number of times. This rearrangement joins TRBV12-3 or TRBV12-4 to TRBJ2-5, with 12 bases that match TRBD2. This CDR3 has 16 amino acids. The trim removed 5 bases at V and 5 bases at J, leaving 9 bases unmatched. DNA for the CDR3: TGTGCCAGCAGTCCTCTAGCGGGGGGGCCTTACGAGACCCAGTACTTC. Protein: CASSPLAGGPYETQYF.

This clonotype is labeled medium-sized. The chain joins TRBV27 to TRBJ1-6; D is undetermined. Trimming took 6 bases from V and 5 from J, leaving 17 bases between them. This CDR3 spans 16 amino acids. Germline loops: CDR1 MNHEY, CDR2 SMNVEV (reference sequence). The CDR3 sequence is CASRITPQSHNSPLHF. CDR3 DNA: TGTGCCAGCAGGATAACCCCTCAGTCTCATAATTCACCCCTCCACTTT.

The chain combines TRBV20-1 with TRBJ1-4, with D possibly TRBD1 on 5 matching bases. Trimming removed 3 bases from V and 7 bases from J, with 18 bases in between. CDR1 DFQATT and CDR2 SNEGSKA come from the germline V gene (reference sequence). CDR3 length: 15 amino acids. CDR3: CSARKTGTRGEKLFF. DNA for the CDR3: TGCAGTGCTAGGAAAACCGGGACCAGAGGTGAAAAACTGTTTTTT.

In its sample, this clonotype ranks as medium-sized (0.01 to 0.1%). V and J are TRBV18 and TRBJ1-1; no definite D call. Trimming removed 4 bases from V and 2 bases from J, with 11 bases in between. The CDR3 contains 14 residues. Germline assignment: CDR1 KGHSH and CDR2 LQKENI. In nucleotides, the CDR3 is TGTGCCAGCTCACTCGGAAGGGTAAACACTGAAGCTTTCTTT. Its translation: CASSLGRVNTEAFF.

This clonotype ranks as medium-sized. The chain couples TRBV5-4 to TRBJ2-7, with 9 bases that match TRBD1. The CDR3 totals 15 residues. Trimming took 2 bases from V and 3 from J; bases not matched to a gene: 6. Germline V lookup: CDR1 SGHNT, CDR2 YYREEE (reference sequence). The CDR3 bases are TGTGCCAGCAGCTTCCCGGGACAGGGCTACTACGAGCAGTACTTC. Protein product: CASSFPGQGYYEQYF.

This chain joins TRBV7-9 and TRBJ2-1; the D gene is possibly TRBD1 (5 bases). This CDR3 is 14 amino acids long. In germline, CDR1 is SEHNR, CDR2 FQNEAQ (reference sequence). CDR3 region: CDISGREGYNEQFF. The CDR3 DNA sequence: TGTGACATTTCCGGCAGGGAAGGCTACAATGAGCAGTTCTTC.

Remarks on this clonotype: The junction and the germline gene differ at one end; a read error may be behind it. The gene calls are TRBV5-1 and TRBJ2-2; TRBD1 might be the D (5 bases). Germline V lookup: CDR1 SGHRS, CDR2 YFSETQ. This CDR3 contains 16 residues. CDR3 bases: TGCGCCAGCAGCCTCGTGGGGCCCATGAACCCCGGGGAGCTGTTTTTT. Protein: CASSLVGPMNPGELFF. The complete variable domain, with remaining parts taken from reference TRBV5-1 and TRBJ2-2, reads KAGVTQTPRYLIKTRGQQVTLSCSPISGHRSVSWYQQTPGQGLQFLFEYFSETQRNKGNFPGRFSGRQFSNSRSEMNVSTLELGDSALYLCASSLVGPMNPGELFFGEGSRLTVL.

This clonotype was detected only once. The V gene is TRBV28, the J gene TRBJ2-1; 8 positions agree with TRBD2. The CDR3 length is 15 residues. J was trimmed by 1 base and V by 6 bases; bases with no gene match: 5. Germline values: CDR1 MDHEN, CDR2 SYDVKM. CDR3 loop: CASSPRGGSYNEQFF. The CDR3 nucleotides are TGTGCCAGCAGCCCACGGGGGGGATCCTACAATGAGCAGTTCTTC.

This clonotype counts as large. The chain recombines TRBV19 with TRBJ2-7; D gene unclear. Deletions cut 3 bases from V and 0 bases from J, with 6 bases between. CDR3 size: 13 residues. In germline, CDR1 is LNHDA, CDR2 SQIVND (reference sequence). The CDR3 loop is CASSIGSSYEQYF. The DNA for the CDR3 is TGTGCCAGTAGTATTGGTAGCTCCTACGAGCAGTACTTC.

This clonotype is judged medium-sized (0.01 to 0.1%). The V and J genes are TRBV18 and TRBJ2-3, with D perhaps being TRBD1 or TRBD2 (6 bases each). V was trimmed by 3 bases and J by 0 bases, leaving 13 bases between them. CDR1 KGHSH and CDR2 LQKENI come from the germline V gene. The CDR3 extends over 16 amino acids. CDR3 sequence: CASSPLGGRSTDTQYF. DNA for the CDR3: TGTGCCAGCTCACCCTTAGGGGGGCGAAGCACAGATACGCAGTATTTT.

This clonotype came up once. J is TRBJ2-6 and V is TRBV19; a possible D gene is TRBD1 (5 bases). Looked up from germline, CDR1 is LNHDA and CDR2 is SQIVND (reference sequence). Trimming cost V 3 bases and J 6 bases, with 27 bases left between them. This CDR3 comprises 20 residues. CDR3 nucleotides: TGTGCCAGTAGTATCTTTAGGGCAGGGCGACCTTCCTCTAAGGCCAACGTCCTGACTTTC. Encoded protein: CASSIFRAGRPSSKANVLTF.

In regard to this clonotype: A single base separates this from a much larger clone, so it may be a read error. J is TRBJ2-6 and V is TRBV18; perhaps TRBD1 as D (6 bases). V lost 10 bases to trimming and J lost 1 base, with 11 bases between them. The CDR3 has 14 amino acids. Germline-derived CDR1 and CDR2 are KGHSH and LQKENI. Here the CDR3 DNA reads TGTGCCATCGAAGGACAGTCTGGGGCCAACGTCCTGACTTTC. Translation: CAIEGQSGANVLTF.

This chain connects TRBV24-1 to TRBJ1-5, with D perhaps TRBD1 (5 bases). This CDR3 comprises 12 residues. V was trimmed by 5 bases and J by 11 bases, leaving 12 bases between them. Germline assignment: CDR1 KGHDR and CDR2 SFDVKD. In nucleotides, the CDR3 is TGTGCCACCAGTGGGGGGAACGCCGCCCAGCATTTT. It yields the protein CATSGGNAAQHF.

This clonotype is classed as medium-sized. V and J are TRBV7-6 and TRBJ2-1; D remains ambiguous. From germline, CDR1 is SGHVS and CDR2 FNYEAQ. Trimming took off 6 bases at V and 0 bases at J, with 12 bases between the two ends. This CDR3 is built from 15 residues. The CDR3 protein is CASSLDISSYNEQFF. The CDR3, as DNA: TGTGCCAGCAGTCTCGATATAAGCTCCTACAATGAGCAGTTCTTC.

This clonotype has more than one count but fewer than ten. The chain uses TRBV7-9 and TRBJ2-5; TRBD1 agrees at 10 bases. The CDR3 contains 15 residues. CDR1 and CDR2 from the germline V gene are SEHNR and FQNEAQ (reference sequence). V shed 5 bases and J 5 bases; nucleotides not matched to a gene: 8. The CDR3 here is CASSERGQGEETQYF. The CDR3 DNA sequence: TGTGCCAGCAGCGAACGTGGACAGGGGGAGGAGACCCAGTACTTC. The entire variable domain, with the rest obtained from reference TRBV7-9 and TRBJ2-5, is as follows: DTGVSQNPRHKITKRGQNVTFRCDPISEHNRLYWYRQTLGQGPEFLTYFQNEAQLEKSRLLSDRFSAERPKGSFSTLEIQRTEQGDSAMYLCASSERGQGEETQYFGPGTRLLVL.

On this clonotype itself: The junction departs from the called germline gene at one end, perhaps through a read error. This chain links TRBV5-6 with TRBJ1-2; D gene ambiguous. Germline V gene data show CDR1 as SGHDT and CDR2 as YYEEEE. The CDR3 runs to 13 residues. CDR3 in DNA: TGCGCCAGCAGCTTGGAAGTCGGGAGTGGCTACACCTTC. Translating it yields CASSLEVGSGYTF.

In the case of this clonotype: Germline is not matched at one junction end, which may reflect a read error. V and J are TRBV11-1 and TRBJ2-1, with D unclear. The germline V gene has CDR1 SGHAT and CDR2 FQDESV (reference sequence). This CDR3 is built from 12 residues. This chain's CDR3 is CASSSPSNDQFF. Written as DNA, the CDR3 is TGTGCCAGCAGCTCCCCCTCCAATGATCAGTTCTTC. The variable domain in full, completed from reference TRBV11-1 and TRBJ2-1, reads EAEVAQSPRYKITEKSQAVAFWCDPISGHATLYWYRQILGQGPELLVQFQDESVVDDSQLPKDRFSAERLKGVDSTLKIQPAELGDSAMYLCASSSPSNDQFFGPGTRLTVL.